The next 15 T cell receptor beta chains were all read from a single sample in a study of T-cell reconstitution after alpha-beta-depleted transplantation in children (dated by TCRdb to 2016 to 2018). The library was produced with PCR. Sequencing used an Illumina HiSeq 2500. TCR libraries were prepared with molecular barcoding, using unique molecular identifiers to normalize TCRbeta repertoire quantification. TCRdb itself trimmed the public reads at Q25 with fastp, ran MiXCR and retained productive beta chains. When rows share a CDR3 protein, they turn into one entry using the most common DNA and genes. This sample holds a few hundred thousand distinct CDR3 sequences; roughly 10% were observed only once. The top ten clonotypes cover 6.2% of the sample. The sequences come from PBMCs from the stem cell graft donor, collected from the stem cell graft. The receptors here all came from a human donor who donated a stem cell graft to a child with acute lymphoblastic leukemia.

This clonotype was observed a handful of times. V is TRBV7-6 and J is TRBJ1-5, with a tentative D call TRBD1 (5 bases). The germline V and J ends were trimmed by 8 bases and 4 bases, with 12 bases remaining between them. CDR1 is SGHVS and CDR2 is FNYEAQ in the germline V gene. The CDR3 runs 13 residues. The CDR3 protein is CASAGGGNQPQHF. In nucleotides, the CDR3 is TGTGCCAGCGCGGGGGGGGGAAATCAGCCCCAGCATTTT.

The genes are TRBV30 and TRBJ2-7; D gene uncertain. The CDR3 is 11 amino acids. V lost 2 bases to trimming and J lost 6 bases, with 8 bases between them. Per germline, CDR1 GTSNPN and CDR2 SVGIG (reference sequence). The CDR3 reads CAWSYSSEQYF. CDR3 DNA sequence: TGTGCCTGGAGTTATAGTTCCGAGCAGTACTTC.

This clonotype was found many times. V gene TRBV5-6 combines with J gene TRBJ2-2; 10 positions match TRBD2. The germline V gene encodes CDR1 SGHDT and CDR2 YYEEEE. The CDR3 has 14 amino acids. With 3 bases clipped from V and 5 bases from J, the junction kept 1 base outside the gene matches. The CDR3 DNA follows: TGTGCCAGCAGCTGGGGACTAGCGACCGGGGAGCTGTTTTTT. Its translation: CASSWGLATGELFF.

This clonotype was counted ten times or more. The V call is TRBV29-1, the J call TRBJ1-2; the D gene is possibly TRBD1 (5 bases). The CDR3 has 13 amino acids. Germline CDR1 is SQVTM and CDR2 is ANQGSEA. V was pared by 0 bases and J by 8 bases, with 13 bases between. The CDR3 protein is CSVEDYVGDGYTF. DNA of the CDR3: TGCAGCGTTGAAGATTATGTAGGGGACGGCTACACCTTC.

V is TRBV5-1 and J is TRBJ2-6, with D possibly being TRBD2 (5 bases). CDR1 and CDR2 (germline): SGHRS, YFSETQ. This CDR3 region has 18 residues. The V and J ends lost 8 bases and 2 bases respectively, with 23 bases between them. The DNA for the CDR3 is TGCGCCAGTCTACCCTTAGGAGGCGTTGCAACTGGGGCCAACGTCCTGACTTTC. Its protein is CASLPLGGVATGANVLTF.

The J gene is TRBJ2-1, the V gene TRBV3-1; D not resolved. Germline CDR1 and CDR2: LGHDT and YNNKEL (reference sequence). The length of the CDR3 is 15 residues. The V and J ends lost 0 bases and 0 bases respectively, with 6 bases between them. The DNA of the CDR3 is TGTGCCAGCAGCCAAGAAGGTCTCTCCTACAATGAGCAGTTCTTC. This encodes CASSQEGLSYNEQFF.

This rearrangement joins TRBV5-1 to TRBJ1-2, with no clear D. CDR1 is SGHRS and CDR2 is YFSETQ in the germline V gene. Trimming removed 4 bases from V and 2 bases from J, with 12 bases in between. This CDR3 is 14 amino acids long. CDR3 loop: CASSGRTDNYGYTF. The CDR3 DNA is TGCGCCAGCAGCGGGCGGACGGACAACTATGGCTACACCTTC. Together with reference TRBV5-1 and TRBJ1-2, the CDR3 gives the full variable domain: KAGVTQTPRYLIKTRGQQVTLSCSPISGHRSVSWYQQTPGQGLQFLFEYFSETQRNKGNFPGRFSGRQFSNSRSEMNVSTLELGDSALYLCASSGRTDNYGYTFGSGTRLTVV.

This clonotype was seen more than once but under ten times. The chain combines TRBV2 with TRBJ2-3; D is uncertain. Germline-derived CDR1 and CDR2 are SNHLY and FYNNEI. The CDR3 is made up of 13 amino acids. V was trimmed by 4 bases and J by 6 bases, leaving 11 bases between them. The chain's CDR3 is CASSGQTKDTQYF. The CDR3 DNA reads TGTGCCAGCAGTGGGCAGACCAAGGATACGCAGTATTTT.

V gene TRBV6-2 or TRBV6-3 combines with J gene TRBJ2-2; the D is unclear. The CDR3 spans 15 residues. V was trimmed by 5 bases and J by 3 bases, leaving 13 bases between them. CDR1 is MNHEY, CDR2 SVGEGT, per germline. CDR3 in DNA: TGTGCCAGCAGTCTAGGCCTTCGGGACACCGGGGAGCTGTTTTTT. The encoded protein is CASSLGLRDTGELFF.

At least ten counts were recorded for this clonotype. The rearrangement joins TRBV20-1 to TRBJ1-1; the D gene is possibly TRBD1 (5 bases). The germline V gene has CDR1 DFQATT and CDR2 SNEGSKA (reference sequence). The CDR3 loop spans 14 amino acids. The V end was cut by 5 bases, the J end by 3 bases, with 16 bases between. The CDR3, as DNA: TGCAGTGCTCAAAGGGTAGTAGGGGACACTGAAGCTTTCTTT. This sequence encodes CSAQRVVGDTEAFF.

This clonotype has ten or more counts. The V call is TRBV5-1, the J call TRBJ2-3; 9 nucleotides agree with TRBD1. V shed 2 bases, J shed 2 bases, and the junction held 6 bases outside the gene matches. The CDR3 consists of 16 residues. Germline V gives CDR1 SGHRS, CDR2 YFSETQ. For the CDR3, the DNA is TGCGCCAGCAGCTTCCGGGACAGGGAGGCCACAGATACGCAGTATTTT. It specifies CASSFRDREATDTQYF.

This clonotype was detected ten times or more. V usage is TRBV13 and J usage is TRBJ2-5; 8 bases match TRBD1. This CDR3 has 16 residues. Germline-derived CDR1 and CDR2 are PRHDT and FYEKMQ (reference sequence). Losses at the gene ends were 2 bases for V and 1 base for J; bases not matched to a gene: 6. CDR3 region: CASSLIAGGRQETQYF. CDR3 sequence (DNA): TGTGCCAGCAGCTTAATCGCAGGGGGCCGCCAAGAGACCCAGTACTTC.

The J gene is TRBJ2-1, the V gene TRBV7-9; 7 bases line up with TRBD2. The CDR3 covers 16 residues. CDR1 and CDR2 from the germline V gene are SEHNR and FQNEAQ (reference sequence). V lost 4 bases and J lost 8; bases outside the gene matches: 14. CDR3 nucleotide sequence: TGTGCCAGCAGCTCCCTTGGAGCGGGGCGTACGGATGAGCAGTTCTTC. Translated: CASSSLGAGRTDEQFF.

The sample holds many counts of this clonotype. The V and J genes are TRBV6-2 or TRBV6-3 and TRBJ2-7; D possibly corresponds to TRBD1 (8 bases). This CDR3 is 17 amino acids long. With 2 bases removed from V and 3 bases from J, the gap between germline ends came to 20 bases. The V gene's germline CDR1 is MNHEY and CDR2 SVGEGT. In nucleotides, the CDR3 is TGTGCCAGCAGTTACACCCGTACAGGGGGGGACCTCTACGAGCAGTACTTC. This gives the protein CASSYTRTGGDLYEQYF.

DNA for the CDR3: TGCAGTGCTTGTACAGGGGGCTCTAGCAATCAGCCCCAGCATTTT. This encodes CSACTGGSSNQPQHF. The V and J genes are TRBV20-1 and TRBJ1-5; 9 positions agree with TRBD1. Germline CDR1 is DFQATT and CDR2 is SNEGSKA (reference sequence). With V trimmed by 5 bases and J by 0 bases, 5 bases remained unmatched. The length of the CDR3 is 15 residues.